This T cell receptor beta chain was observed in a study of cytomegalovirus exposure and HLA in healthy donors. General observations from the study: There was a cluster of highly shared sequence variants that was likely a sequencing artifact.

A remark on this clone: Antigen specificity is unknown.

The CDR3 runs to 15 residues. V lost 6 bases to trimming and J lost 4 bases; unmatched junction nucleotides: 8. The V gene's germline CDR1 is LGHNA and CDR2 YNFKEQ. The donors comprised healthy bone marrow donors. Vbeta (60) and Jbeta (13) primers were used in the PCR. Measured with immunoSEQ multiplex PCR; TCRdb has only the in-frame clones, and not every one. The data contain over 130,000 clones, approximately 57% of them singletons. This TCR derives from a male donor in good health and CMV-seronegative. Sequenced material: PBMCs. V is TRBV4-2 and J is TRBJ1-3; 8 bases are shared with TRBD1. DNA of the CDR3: TGTGCCAGCAGTCCAACAGACAGGGGAGGAAACACCATATATTTT. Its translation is CASSPTDRGGNTIYF.